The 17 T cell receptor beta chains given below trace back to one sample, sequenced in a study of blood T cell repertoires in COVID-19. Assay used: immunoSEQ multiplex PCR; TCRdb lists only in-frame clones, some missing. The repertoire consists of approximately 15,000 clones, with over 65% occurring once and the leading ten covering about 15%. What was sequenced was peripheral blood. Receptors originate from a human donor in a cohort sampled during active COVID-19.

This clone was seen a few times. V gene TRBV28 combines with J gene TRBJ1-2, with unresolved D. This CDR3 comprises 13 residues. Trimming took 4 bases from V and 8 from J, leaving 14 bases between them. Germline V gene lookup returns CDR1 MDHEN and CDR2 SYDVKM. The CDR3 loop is CASSSINRGGYTF. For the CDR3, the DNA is TGTGCCAGCAGTTCCATTAACCGAGGAGGCTACACCTTC.

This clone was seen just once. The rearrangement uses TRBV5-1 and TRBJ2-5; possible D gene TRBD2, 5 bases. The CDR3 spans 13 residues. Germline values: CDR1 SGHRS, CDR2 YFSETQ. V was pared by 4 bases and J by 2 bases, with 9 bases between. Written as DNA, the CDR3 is TGCGCCAGCAGCCTCCCGGGGCAAGAGACCCAGTACTTC. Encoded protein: CASSLPGQETQYF. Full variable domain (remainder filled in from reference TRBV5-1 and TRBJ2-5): KAGVTQTPRYLIKTRGQQVTLSCSPISGHRSVSWYQQTPGQGLQFLFEYFSETQRNKGNFPGRFSGRQFSNSRSEMNVSTLELGDSALYLCASSLPGQETQYFGPGTRLLVL.

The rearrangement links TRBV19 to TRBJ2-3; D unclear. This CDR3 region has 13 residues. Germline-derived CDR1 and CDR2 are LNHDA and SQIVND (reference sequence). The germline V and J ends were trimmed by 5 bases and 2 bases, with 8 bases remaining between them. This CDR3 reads CASSVGFTDTQYF. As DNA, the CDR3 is TGTGCCAGTAGTGTCGGGTTCACAGATACGCAGTATTTT.

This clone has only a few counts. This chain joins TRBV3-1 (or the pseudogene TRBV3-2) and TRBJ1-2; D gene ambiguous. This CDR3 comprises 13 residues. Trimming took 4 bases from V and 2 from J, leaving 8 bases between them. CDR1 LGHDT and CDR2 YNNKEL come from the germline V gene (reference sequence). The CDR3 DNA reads TGTGCCAGCAGCCGAGACGGGAACTATGGCTACACCTTC. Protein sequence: CASSRDGNYGYTF.

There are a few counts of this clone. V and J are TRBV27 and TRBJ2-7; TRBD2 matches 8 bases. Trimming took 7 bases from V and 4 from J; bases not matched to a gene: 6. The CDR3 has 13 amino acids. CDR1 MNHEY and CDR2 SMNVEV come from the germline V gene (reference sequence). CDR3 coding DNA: TGTGCCAGCACCGGGGGGGCTAGGTACGAGCAGTACTTC. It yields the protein CASTGGARYEQYF.

The CDR3 reads CASSLTGEVYGYTF. Here the CDR3 DNA reads TGTGCCAGCAGCTTGACAGGGGAGGTCTATGGCTACACCTTC. The chain carries TRBV5-5 and TRBJ1-2, with TRBD1 matching 7 bases. The CDR3 consists of 14 residues. Trimming cost V 1 base and J 4 bases; bases outside gene matches: 4. CDR1 and CDR2 from the germline V gene are SGHKS and YYEKEE (reference sequence).

The CDR3 region is CASSEALAGIVSYEQYF. The CDR3 DNA reads TGTGCCAGCAGTGAAGCGTTAGCGGGCATCGTTTCCTACGAGCAGTACTTC. The chain combines TRBV6-1 with TRBJ2-7, with 7 bases identical to TRBD2. The CDR3 loop spans 17 amino acids. V lost 0 bases and J lost 1; bases outside the gene matches: 9. Germline values: CDR1 MNHNS, CDR2 SASEGT.

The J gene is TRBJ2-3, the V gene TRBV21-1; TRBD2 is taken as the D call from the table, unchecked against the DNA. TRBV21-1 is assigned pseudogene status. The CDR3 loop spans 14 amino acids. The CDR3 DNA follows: TGTGCCAGCAGCCCACGACTTACCACAGATACGCAGTATTTT. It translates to CASSPRLTTDTQYF.

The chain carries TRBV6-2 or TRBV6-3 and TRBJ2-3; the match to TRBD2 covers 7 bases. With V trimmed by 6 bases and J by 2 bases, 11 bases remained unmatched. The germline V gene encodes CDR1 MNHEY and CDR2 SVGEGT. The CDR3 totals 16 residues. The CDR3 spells CASSLEGAGFTDTQYF. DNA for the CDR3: TGTGCCAGCAGCCTTGAGGGAGCGGGATTCACAGATACGCAGTATTTT.

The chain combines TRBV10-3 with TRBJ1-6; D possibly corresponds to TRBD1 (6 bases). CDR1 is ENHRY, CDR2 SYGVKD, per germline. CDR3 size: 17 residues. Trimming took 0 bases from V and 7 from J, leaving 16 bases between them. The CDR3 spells CAISESRGRGANSPLHF. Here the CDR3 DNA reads TGTGCCATCAGTGAGTCGAGGGGCAGGGGAGCGAATTCACCCCTCCACTTT.

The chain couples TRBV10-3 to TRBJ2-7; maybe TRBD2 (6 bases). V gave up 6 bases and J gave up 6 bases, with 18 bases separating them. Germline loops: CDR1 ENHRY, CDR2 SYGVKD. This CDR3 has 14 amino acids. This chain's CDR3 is CAISLGRGPLEQYF. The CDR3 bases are TGTGCCATCAGCTTGGGGCGGGGCCCCCTCGAGCAGTACTTC.

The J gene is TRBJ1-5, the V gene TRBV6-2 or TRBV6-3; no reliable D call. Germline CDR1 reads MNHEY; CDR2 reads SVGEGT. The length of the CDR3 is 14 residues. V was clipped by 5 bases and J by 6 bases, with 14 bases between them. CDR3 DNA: TGTGCCAGCAGTCCCGTCCTATCCGGTCAGCCCCAGCATTTT. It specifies CASSPVLSGQPQHF.

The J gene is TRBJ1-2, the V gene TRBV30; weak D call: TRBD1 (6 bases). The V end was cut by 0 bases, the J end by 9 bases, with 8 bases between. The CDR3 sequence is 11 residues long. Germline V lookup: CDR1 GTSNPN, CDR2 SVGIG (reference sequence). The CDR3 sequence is CAWSVQGRYTF. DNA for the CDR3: TGTGCCTGGAGTGTCCAGGGGCGCTACACCTTC.

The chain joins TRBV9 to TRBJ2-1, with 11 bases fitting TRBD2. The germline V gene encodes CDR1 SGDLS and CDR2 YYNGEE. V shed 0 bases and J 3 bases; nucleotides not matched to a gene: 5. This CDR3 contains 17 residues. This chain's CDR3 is CASSVESGTSGYNEQFF. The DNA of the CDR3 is TGTGCCAGCAGCGTAGAATCGGGGACTAGCGGCTACAATGAGCAGTTCTTC.

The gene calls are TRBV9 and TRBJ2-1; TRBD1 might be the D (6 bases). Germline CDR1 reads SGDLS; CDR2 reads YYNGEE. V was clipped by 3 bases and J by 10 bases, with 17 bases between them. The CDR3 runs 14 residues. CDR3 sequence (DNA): TGTGCCAGCAGCGATTTCGCACAGGGTTGGGAGCAGTTCTTC. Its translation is CASSDFAQGWEQFF.

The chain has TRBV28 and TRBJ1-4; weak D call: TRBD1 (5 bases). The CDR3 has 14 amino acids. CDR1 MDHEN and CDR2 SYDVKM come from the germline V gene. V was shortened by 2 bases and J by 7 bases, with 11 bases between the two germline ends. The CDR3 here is CASSLGPGIEKLFF. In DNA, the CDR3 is TGTGCCAGCAGTTTAGGCCCAGGGATTGAAAAACTGTTTTTT.

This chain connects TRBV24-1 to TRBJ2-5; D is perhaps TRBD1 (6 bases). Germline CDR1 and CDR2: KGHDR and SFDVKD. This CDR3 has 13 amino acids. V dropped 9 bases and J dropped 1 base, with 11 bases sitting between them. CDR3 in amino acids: CATSTGTQETQYF. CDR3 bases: TGTGCCACCTCAACAGGGACCCAAGAGACCCAGTACTTC.